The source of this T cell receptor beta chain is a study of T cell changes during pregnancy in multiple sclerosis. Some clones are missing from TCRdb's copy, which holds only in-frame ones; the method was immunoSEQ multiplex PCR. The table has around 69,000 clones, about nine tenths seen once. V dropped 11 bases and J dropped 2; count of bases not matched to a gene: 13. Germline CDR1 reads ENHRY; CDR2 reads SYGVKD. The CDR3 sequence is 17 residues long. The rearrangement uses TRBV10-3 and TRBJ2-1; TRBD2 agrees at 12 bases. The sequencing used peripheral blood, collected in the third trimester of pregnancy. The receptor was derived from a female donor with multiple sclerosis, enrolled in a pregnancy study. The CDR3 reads CASQLTSGGKTYNEQFF. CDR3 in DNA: TGTGCCTCACAGCTAACTAGCGGGGGGAAGACCTACAATGAGCAGTTCTTC.